This T cell receptor (beta chain) was sequenced during a study of OX40 agonist ivuxolimab in advanced cancers. Study-level findings and limits: More expanded clones were seen, on average, in CD8+ T cells than in CD4+.

Looked up from germline, CDR1 is GTSNPN and CDR2 is SVGIG (reference sequence). After removal of 0 bases from V and 6 bases from J, the junction contained 9 bases not matched to a gene. The CDR3 covers 15 residues. Details on this clone: Its antigen remains unknown.

Any history of autoimmune disease or systemic immunosuppression disqualified patients. Assay: immunoSEQ multiplex PCR; the TCRdb copy retains only in-frame clones and omits some. The profile covers about 74,000 clones, with almost 85% appearing a single time and over 2% taken by the ten largest. The J gene is TRBJ2-3, the V gene TRBV30; 7 positions match TRBD2. The sequence was collected from an adult with an advanced solid tumor such as melanoma, head and neck, liver or kidney cancer. The sequences come from CD4+ or CD8+ T cells sorted from blood, collected in a trial of the OX40 agonist ivuxolimab. The CDR3 DNA reads TGTGCCTGGAGTGTGCAGGGAGGGCTAGTCGATACGCAGTATTTT. Its protein is CAWSVQGGLVDTQYF.